Sequencing of this TCR beta chain was carried out in a study of cytomegalovirus exposure and HLA in healthy donors. Study-wide results and limits: According to a later analysis, donors in an Asian-associated ancestry cluster reportedly had fewer N-insertions than the roughly 670-donor mean. For most TCR beta V segments, an earlier analysis put the productive rate at about 90% or about 30% of the time.

It was healthy bone marrow donors who served as donors. Germline CDR1 is WNHNN and CDR2 is SYGVQD (reference sequence). The V gene lost 9 bases and the J gene lost 3 bases, with 12 bases spanning the gap. The CDR3 contains 12 residues. Concerning this clone: What it recognizes is unknown.

The PCR made use of 60 Vbeta and 13 Jbeta primers. The protocol was immunoSEQ multiplex PCR, while the TCRdb copy is restricted to in-frame clones and leaves out a portion. The sample records around 200,000 clones, approximately 79% being singletons. The V call is TRBV10-1, the J call TRBJ2-7; perhaps TRBD2 as D (6 bases). Sequencing input: PBMCs. This TCR was recovered from a male donor in good health and CMV-seronegative. CDR3 bases: TGCGCCAGAACCGGGAGCAACTACGAGCAGTACTTC. This codes for CARTGSNYEQYF.